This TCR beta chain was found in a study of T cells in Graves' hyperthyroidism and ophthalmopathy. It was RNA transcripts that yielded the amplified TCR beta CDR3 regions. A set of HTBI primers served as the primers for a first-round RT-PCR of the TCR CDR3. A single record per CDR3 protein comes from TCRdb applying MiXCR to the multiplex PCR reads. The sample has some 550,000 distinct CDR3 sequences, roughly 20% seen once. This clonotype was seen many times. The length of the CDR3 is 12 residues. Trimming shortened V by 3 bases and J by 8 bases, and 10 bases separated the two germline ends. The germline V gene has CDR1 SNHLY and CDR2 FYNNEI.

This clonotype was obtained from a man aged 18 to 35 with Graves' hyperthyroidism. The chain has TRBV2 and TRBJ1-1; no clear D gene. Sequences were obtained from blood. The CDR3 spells CASSDQRIEAFF. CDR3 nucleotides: TGTGCCAGCAGTGATCAGAGAATCGAAGCTTTCTTT.